This T cell receptor (beta chain) was captured in a study of lymphopenia after photon versus proton radiotherapy. Study results and caveats: Photon-treated patients lost naive T cells and TCR diversity; proton-treated stayed stable. After the lymphocyte nadir, photon-treated repertoires showed oligoclonal expansion, especially of CD8+ Temra cells.

The CDR3 is made up of 17 amino acids. The V gene end was trimmed by 3 bases and the J gene end by 4 bases; junction bases not matched to a gene: 9. Germline lookup yields CDR1 SGHRS and CDR2 YFSETQ. Libraries were prepared by immunoSEQ multiplex PCR; TCRdb keeps only in-frame clonotypes and omits some of them. The data show over 55,000 clones, about 90% seen once. Comment on this clone: The antigen is unknown.

This chain uses TRBV5-1 with TRBJ2-1, with 11 bases lining up with TRBD2. The sample in question was peripheral blood, obtained from a patient treated with proton-based radiotherapy. The source of this sequence is a man older than 75 with esophageal cancer. The CDR3 DNA follows: TGCGCCAGCAGCTACACTCAGACTAGCGGGACGTACAATGAGCAGTTCTTC. It codes for CASSYTQTSGTYNEQFF.